One sample yielded the 22 T cell receptor beta chains listed below, sequenced in a study of T-cell reconstitution after alpha-beta-depleted transplantation in children. General study results and limits: A year post-transplant, T-cell counts and diversity derived mostly from newly produced T cells.

Their antigens are not known. Preparation of the TCRbeta library was carried out with unique molecular identifiers. TCRdb processed the PCR reads anew with MiXCR; each CDR3 protein has one entry. Here the sample spans some 300,000 distinct CDR3 sequences, around 7.1% being singletons. The sequences come from peripheral blood, collected 360 days after TCRalphabeta/CD19-depleted stem cell transplant. The receptors originated from a female patient between 2 and 10 years old who had a stem cell transplant for Fanconi anemia, so the T cells may come from the graft donor.

The CDR3 spells CSALWGKYF. The CDR3, as DNA: TGCAGTGCTTTGTGGGGAAAGTACTTC. The chain combines TRBV20-1 with TRBJ2-5; no definite D call. V dropped 5 bases and J dropped 12 bases, with 10 bases sitting between them. This CDR3 spans 9 amino acids. Germline V lookup: CDR1 DFQATT, CDR2 SNEGSKA (reference sequence).

This clonotype was seen ten or more times. CDR3 sequence reads: CASSFSGLNTGELFF. Here the CDR3 DNA reads TGTGCCAGCAGCTTTAGCGGATTGAACACCGGGGAGCTGTTTTTT. V and J are TRBV7-2 and TRBJ2-2; TRBD2 might be the D (6 bases). The CDR3 runs to 15 residues. Germline CDR1 SGHTA, CDR2 FQGNSA. Trimming removed 3 bases from V and 1 base from J, with 9 bases in between.

V usage is TRBV4-2 and J usage is TRBJ2-2, with 11 bases aligning to TRBD2. J was trimmed by 5 bases and V by 0 bases; bases with no gene match: 8. This CDR3 is 18 amino acids long. Per the germline V gene, CDR1 is LGHNA and CDR2 is YNFKEQ. CDR3 nucleotide sequence: TGTGCCAGCAGCCAAGATAGACTAGCGGGAATCAAAACCGGGGAGCTGTTTTTT. This encodes CASSQDRLAGIKTGELFF.

The rearrangement uses TRBV7-9 and TRBJ1-1; no reliable D call. V was trimmed by 1 base and J by 11 bases, leaving 14 bases between them. The CDR3 is 13 amino acids. The germline V gene encodes CDR1 SEHNR and CDR2 FQNEAQ (reference sequence). Here the CDR3 reads CASSLGGPLQAFF. The CDR3 nucleotides are TGTGCCAGCAGCTTAGGGGGTCCTCTCCAGGCTTTCTTT.

This clonotype was detected ten times or more. The rearrangement joins TRBV5-8 to TRBJ2-5, with 12 bases identical to TRBD2. V gave up 4 bases and J gave up 3 bases; unmatched junction bases: 4. CDR1 and CDR2 (germline): SGHTS, YDEGEE. This CDR3 is built from 15 residues. The chain's CDR3 is CASSPGLAGKETQYF. CDR3 sequence (DNA): TGTGCCAGCAGCCCTGGACTAGCGGGGAAAGAGACCCAGTACTTC.

This clonotype was observed at least ten times. V is TRBV6-2 or TRBV6-3 and J is TRBJ2-5; D remains unclear. This CDR3 is built from 12 residues. V shed 6 bases and J shed 2 bases, with 7 bases lying between them. Germline V gives CDR1 MNHEY, CDR2 SVGEGT. DNA for the CDR3: TGTGCCAGCAGCAGAGATCAAGAGACCCAGTACTTC. The encoded protein is CASSRDQETQYF.

This clonotype appeared many times. The gene calls are TRBV12-3 or TRBV12-4 and TRBJ2-5; D may be TRBD2 (5 bases). This CDR3 contains 13 residues. V lost 2 bases and J lost 5, with 9 bases in between. CDR3 nucleotides: TGTGCCAGCAGTTTATTTCGCGGGGAGACCCAGTACTTC. Amino acid sequence: CASSLFRGETQYF.

This clonotype has a count of ten or more. The CDR3 loop is CASSLRRGTQYF. For the CDR3, the DNA is TGTGCCAGCAGCTTAAGGAGGGGGACCCAGTACTTC. This sequence joins TRBV7-2 and TRBJ2-5; tentative D call: TRBD2 (6 bases). The length of the CDR3 is 12 residues. V was shortened by 2 bases and J by 7 bases, with 8 bases between the two germline ends. Germline loops: CDR1 SGHTA, CDR2 FQGNSA.

This clonotype was detected many times. The J gene is TRBJ2-7, the V gene TRBV6-1, with TRBD2 matching 7 bases. J gave up 2 bases and V 2 bases, and 0 bases lay outside the gene matches. There are 13 residues in the CDR3. Germline values: CDR1 MNHNS, CDR2 SASEGT. The CDR3 DNA reads as TGTGCCAGCAGTGAACTAGCGGCCTACGAGCAGTACTTC. It encodes CASSELAAYEQYF.

This clonotype was seen ten or more times. CDR3 loop: CASSLRTGRVDTEAFF. CDR3 nucleotide sequence: TGTGCCAGCAGTTTGAGGACAGGGAGGGTGGATACTGAAGCTTTCTTT. The V call is TRBV12-3 or TRBV12-4, the J call TRBJ1-1; 8 positions match TRBD1. The V gene end was trimmed by 3 bases and the J gene end by 5 bases; junction bases not matched to a gene: 11. The length of the CDR3 is 16 residues.

This clonotype was seen ten or more times. CDR3 in amino acids: CASSLGRGTQYF. The CDR3 DNA follows: TGTGCCAGCAGCTTGGGACGAGGTACGCAGTATTTT. This chain uses TRBV7-2 with TRBJ2-3; either TRBD1 or TRBD2 may fit D (5 bases each). The germline gives CDR1 SGHTA, CDR2 FQGNSA. V gave up 3 bases and J gave up 8 bases, with 9 bases separating them. The CDR3 covers 12 residues.

This clonotype was observed at least ten times. V is TRBV11-2 and J is TRBJ2-6; either TRBD1 or TRBD2 may fit D (6 bases each). V lost 3 bases and J lost 2, with 8 bases in between. Germline values: CDR1 SGHAT, CDR2 FQNNGV. This CDR3 has 15 amino acids. Here the CDR3 reads CASSFRGPGANVLTF. CDR3 nucleotides: TGTGCCAGCAGCTTTCGGGGGCCTGGGGCCAACGTCCTGACTTTC.

The chain joins TRBV27 to TRBJ2-1; D might be TRBD1 (5 bases). Germline loops: CDR1 MNHEY, CDR2 SMNVEV (reference sequence). The length of the CDR3 is 16 residues. Trimming left V 6 bases short and J 0 bases short, with 15 bases between. The CDR3 nucleotides are TGTGCCAGCAGACGCGACAGCTCCAGCTCCTACAATGAGCAGTTCTTC. This encodes CASRRDSSSSYNEQFF.

This clonotype was seen ten or more times. CDR3 protein: CASRGLADTQYF. The CDR3 nucleotides are TGTGCCAGCAGAGGACTAGCAGATACGCAGTATTTT. The chain has TRBV12-3 or TRBV12-4 and TRBJ2-3, with 7 positions matching TRBD2. With 6 bases clipped from V and 4 bases from J, the junction kept 1 base outside the gene matches. The CDR3 runs to 12 residues.

This clonotype was counted a few times. The genes are TRBV5-5 and TRBJ2-7, with a weak D call TRBD1 (6 bases). Trimming shortened V by 4 bases and J by 7 bases, and 15 bases separated the two germline ends. Germline CDR1 is SGHKS and CDR2 is YYEKEE (reference sequence). This CDR3 spans 13 amino acids. The DNA for the CDR3 is TGTGCCAGCAGCCGGCCAGGGACACAGGAGCAGTACTTC. This sequence encodes CASSRPGTQEQYF. The full variable domain, its missing parts supplied by reference TRBV5-5 and TRBJ2-7, is DAGVTQSPTHLIKTRGQQVTLRCSPISGHKSVSWYQQVLGQGPQFIFQYYEKEERGRGNFPDRFSARQFPNYSSELNVNALLLGDSALYLCASSRPGTQEQYFGPGTRLTVT.

Many counts were recorded for this clonotype. V gene TRBV12-3 or TRBV12-4 combines with J gene TRBJ1-3; D is ambiguous. This CDR3 spans 14 amino acids. V lost 6 bases, J lost 0 bases, and 9 bases lay in between. CDR3 DNA sequence: TGTGCCAGCAGCCGACACCTCTCTGGAAACACCATATATTTT. It specifies CASSRHLSGNTIYF.

This clonotype was counted at least ten times. The chain uses TRBV5-1 and TRBJ2-3; no reliable D call. Germline-derived CDR1 and CDR2 are SGHRS and YFSETQ. The CDR3 loop spans 15 amino acids. V was shortened by 1 base and J by 0 bases, with 9 bases between the two germline ends. The CDR3 bases are TGCGCCAGCAGCTTGCCACTTTCTAGCACAGATACGCAGTATTTT. This translates into CASSLPLSSTDTQYF. Based on the CDR3 plus reference TRBV5-1 and TRBJ2-3, the full variable domain is KAGVTQTPRYLIKTRGQQVTLSCSPISGHRSVSWYQQTPGQGLQFLFEYFSETQRNKGNFPGRFSGRQFSNSRSEMNVSTLELGDSALYLCASSLPLSSTDTQYFGPGTRLTVL.

This clonotype was detected a few times. The chain is built from TRBV28 and TRBJ2-4; tentative D call: TRBD2 (6 bases). V lost 6 bases, J lost 4 bases, and 10 bases lay in between. The CDR3 totals 13 residues. CDR1 is MDHEN and CDR2 is SYDVKM in the germline V gene. Here the CDR3 reads CASRPSAKNIQYF. The CDR3 coding sequence is TGTGCCAGCAGACCTAGCGCAAAAAACATTCAGTACTTC.

The rearrangement links TRBV11-2 to TRBJ2-3; D unclear. The germline V gene has CDR1 SGHAT and CDR2 FQNNGV. This CDR3 comprises 15 residues. The V end lost 5 bases, the J end lost 0 bases, and 12 bases lay between the germline ends. In DNA form, the CDR3 reads TGTGCCAGCAGCAACACGGAGTCTAGCACAGATACGCAGTATTTT. It yields the protein CASSNTESSTDTQYF.

This clonotype was counted at least ten times. The chain recombines TRBV29-1 with TRBJ2-1; D remains ambiguous. V shed 2 bases and J shed 9 bases, with 17 bases lying between them. CDR3 size: 14 residues. Germline V gives CDR1 SQVTM, CDR2 ANQGSEA. CDR3 nucleotide sequence: TGCAGCGTTGAACGAAGGGCGCGGTATGGTGAGCAGTTCTTC. Translating it yields CSVERRARYGEQFF.

This clonotype came up many times. V and J are TRBV20-1 and TRBJ2-3, with D unresolved. Germline V gives CDR1 DFQATT, CDR2 SNEGSKA (reference sequence). The CDR3 is 17 amino acids. V lost 0 bases, J lost 2 bases, and 18 bases lay in between. CDR3 amino acids: CSAREARPSRITDTQYF. CDR3 sequence (DNA): TGCAGTGCTAGAGAAGCTCGCCCCTCGAGAATCACAGATACGCAGTATTTT.

This clonotype showed up many times. This sequence joins TRBV4-3 and TRBJ1-1; D gene unclear. From germline, CDR1 is LGHNA and CDR2 YSLEER. V shed 0 bases and J shed 8 bases, with 13 bases lying between them. The CDR3 contains 14 residues. The CDR3 sequence is CASSQDAFPGEAFF. CDR3 DNA sequence: TGCGCCAGCAGCCAAGACGCCTTCCCGGGGGAAGCTTTCTTT.